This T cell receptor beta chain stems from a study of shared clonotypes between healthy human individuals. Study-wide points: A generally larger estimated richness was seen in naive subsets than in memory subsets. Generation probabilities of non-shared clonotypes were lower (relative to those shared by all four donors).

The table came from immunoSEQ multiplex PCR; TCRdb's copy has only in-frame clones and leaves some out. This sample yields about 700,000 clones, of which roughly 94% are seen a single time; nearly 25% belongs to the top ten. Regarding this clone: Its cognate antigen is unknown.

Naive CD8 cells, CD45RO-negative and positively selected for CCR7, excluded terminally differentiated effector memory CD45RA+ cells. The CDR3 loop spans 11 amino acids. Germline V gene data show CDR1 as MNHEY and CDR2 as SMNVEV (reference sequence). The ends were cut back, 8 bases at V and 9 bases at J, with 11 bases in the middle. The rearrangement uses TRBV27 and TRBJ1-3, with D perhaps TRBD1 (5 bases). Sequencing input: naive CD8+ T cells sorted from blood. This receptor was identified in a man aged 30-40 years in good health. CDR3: CASSQGSTIYF. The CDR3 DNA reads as TGTGCCAGCTCCCAGGGCAGCACCATATATTTT.